This T cell receptor (beta chain) was sequenced in a study of long-term antiretroviral therapy in people with HIV (dated by TCRdb to 2022 to 2024). About the study as a whole: The earliest samples were collected about a decade before the 2015 WHO recommendation for immediate ART, when ART was typically delayed until CD4 counts fell. A total of roughly 200 cryopreserved PBMC samples came from a few dozen adults with confirmed HIV infection and were collected serially over a mean of roughly 6 years (range 1-12). No cross-contamination during QIAcube processing was shown when test extractions of a monoclonal T-cell line were performed alongside about 33 polyclonal samples. A retrospective serial study tested whether ART initiation and durable HIV suppression were associated with changes in peripheral blood TRB repertoire composition and diversity. Of the roughly 27 participants with HIV, approximately twelve were female. The full study reports these points: HIV repertoires had narrower CDR3 length ranges than controls, and the network structure suggested an antigen-experienced repertoire that shifted only slightly toward naive after ART. At every time point, the repertoire was dominated by expanded TRB clones first identified before ART initiation, although this dominance fluctuated and, in many PLHIV, declined after ART. Starting ART was linked to a significant rise in TRB diversity, yet even with long-term ART the diversity remained significantly lower than in transplant donor controls. Inferences about post-ART repertoire changes are limited because no data were available on ART adherence, viral resistance or therapy changes. Owing to limited PBMC availability, only the TCR beta chain was sequenced, without alpha chain pairing. The samples span the years 2004 to 2017, and the ART regimens used may be less effective than current regimens. Because cell numbers in pre-ART samples were limited, unsorted PBMC were profiled instead of sorted CD4+ and CD8+ T cells.

Sequencing of the TRB variable region was done with the immunoSEQ hsTCRB v3.0 assay at survey level resolution. TRB sequencing targeted a depth of about 40,000-55,000 T-cell genomes per sample. TRB libraries were pooled and sequenced on an Illumina MiSeq using a v3 150-cycle kit. On the study's bioinformatics: Repertoire analysis ran in R within a reproducible Nextflow workflow covering QC, data transformation and analysis. LymphoSeq2, an R package for AIRR-Seq data exploration, was used to implement custom analyses. Several samples that yielded fewer than 5000 total TRB sequences were excluded, so that 188 HIV repertoires were analyzed. Among the approximately 200 retained HIV repertoires, roughly 60 were collected before ART initiation and 120 to 140 were collected after ART initiation. Each repertoire was downsampled to 5000 TRB nucleotide sequences, and summary statistics were averaged across 100 downsampling iterations. The analysis kept only TRB sequences whose CDR3 regions were at least seven amino acids long. Two measures captured diversity: a Shannon entropy-derived clonality score and the Gini coefficient. In repertoire networks, the top 5000 CDR3 amino acid sequences were linked whenever an edit distance of one separated two sequences. For TRB CDR3 amino acid sequences, antigen specificity groups and MHC restriction were predicted with GLIPH2. To flag known associations with CMV, EBV, HIV or tissue antigens, CDR3 amino acid sequences were compared against VDJdb and McPAS-TCR. Pre-ART, post-ART and control groups were compared with Wilcoxon signed-rank tests and Holm-Bonferroni correction. TCRdb re-hosts the immuneACCESS table, in-frame sequences only. Its copies lack some clones; in the studies checked, an unresolved V gene accounts for under half of them, and the cause for the rest is not known. D and trimming were read from the DNA, whereas the V and J calls and clone size are those reported in that table. A total of about 22,000 clones appear in this sample, over 75% of them only once. The ten most abundant clones make up almost 7.5% of the sample.

CDR1 and CDR2 (SQVTM, ANQGSEA) derive from the germline V gene. Compared with germline, V lacks 3 bases and J lacks 4 bases; bases without a gene match: 9. Reading from cysteine to phenylalanine, the CDR3 counts 15 amino acids. Only the CDR3 portion is preserved as DNA: 45 bases, with reading frame beginning at the first base. To be included, a participant needed at least one PBMC sample from before ART initiation plus at least two post-ART samples. All participants with HIV were treated in the United States of America. Cryopreserved samples of roughly 0.95-10 million PBMC were thawed and washed before DNA extraction. At the time of the earliest PBMC sample for each participant with HIV, ages ranged from about 20 to 54 years. PBMC samples from each participant spanned 1-4 timepoints before ART initiation and 2-8 timepoints after ART initiation, with a median of 7 samples. Serial HIV viral load, CD4+ T-cell count, ART history and demographic data were obtained for every participant. Genomic DNA was extracted from unsorted PBMC with a Qiagen kit on a QIAcube, with processing performed in batches of 12 samples.

With respect to this clone: The antigen it binds to is not known. Base qualities are missing; no much larger clone stands one base away.

This TCR was sampled from a woman aged 25 to 39 with HIV. The sequencing used unsorted PBMCs, collected 1.8 years before starting antiretroviral therapy. The chain joins TRBV29-1 to TRBJ2-3; TRBD2 matches 8 bases in the middle. The CDR3 protein sequence reads: CSVERDAGGSDTQYF. The DNA sequence is given as TGCAGCGTTGAGAGGGACGCGGGGGGATCAGATACGCAGTATTTT.